This T cell receptor (beta chain) came from a study of identical twins. TCRdb re-analysed the 5' RACE reads in MiXCR, keeping a single row per CDR3 protein. Of 520,000 or so distinct CDR3 sequences in the sample, roughly a fifth were seen once. Deletions cut 1 base from V and 10 bases from J, with 7 bases between. In germline, CDR1 is SGHTA, CDR2 FQGNSA. The CDR3 has 12 amino acids. A further study also used this sample, focusing on T cells expressing NK-cell markers.

The V gene is TRBV7-2, the J gene TRBJ1-4; D ambiguous. Sample: CD4+ T cells sorted from blood. This TCR derives from a young woman in good health. The CDR3 DNA sequence: TGTGCCAGCAGCTTAGTGATCGGAAAACTGTTTTTT. It specifies CASSLVIGKLFF.